The 9 T cell receptor beta chains given below trace back to one sample, sequenced in a study of blood T cell repertoires in COVID-19 (dated by TCRdb to 2020 to 2022). Libraries were constructed by the immunoSEQ multiplex PCR assay. In TCRdb, the immuneACCESS table is reduced to in-frame sequences with V and J assigned. These tables do not hold every clone; where another copy was compared, an unresolved V gene accounts for under half, and the others remain unexplained. The sample profile shows roughly 250,000 clones; around 90% of them were found once. The ten largest account for 1.5% to 2% of the sample. Material: PBMCs or T cells enriched from blood (not recorded which). All receptors come from a woman aged 18-29 years who had recovered from COVID-19.

The J gene is TRBJ2-4, the V gene TRBV7-2, with a tentative D call TRBD2 (5 bases). The CDR3 loop spans 14 amino acids. Per germline, CDR1 SGHTA and CDR2 FQGNSA. V was clipped by 1 base and J by 11 bases, with 15 bases between them. For the CDR3, the DNA is TGTGCCAGCAGCTTAGGAGGGCCCGACCCCTTTCAGTACTTC. Amino acid sequence: CASSLGGPDPFQYF.

The chain carries TRBV3-1 (or the pseudogene TRBV3-2) and TRBJ2-7; D unresolved. V was pared by 4 bases and J by 3 bases, with 13 bases between. Germline CDR1 is LGHDT and CDR2 is YNNKEL (reference sequence). CDR3 length: 14 residues. CDR3 in amino acids: CASSPLNGFYEQYF. In nucleotides, the CDR3 is TGTGCCAGCAGCCCACTAAACGGGTTCTACGAGCAGTACTTC.

The V and J genes are TRBV27 and TRBJ1-3; the match to TRBD1 covers 7 bases. The V gene end was trimmed by 5 bases and the J gene end by 4 bases; junction bases not matched to a gene: 11. In germline, CDR1 is MNHEY, CDR2 SMNVEV (reference sequence). This CDR3 comprises 16 residues. CDR3 in DNA: TGTGCCAGCAGTCTCTCTATAACAGGGGCGGGAAACACCATATATTTT. The encoded protein is CASSLSITGAGNTIYF.

The V gene is TRBV29-1, the J gene TRBJ2-2, with 10 bases fitting TRBD2. This CDR3 region has 15 residues. The V gene's germline CDR1 is SQVTM and CDR2 ANQGSEA. V shed 0 bases and J 7 bases; nucleotides not matched to a gene: 5. Here the CDR3 reads CSVEESSGSIGELFF. Here the CDR3 DNA reads TGCAGCGTTGAAGAGTCTAGCGGGAGTATCGGGGAGCTGTTTTTT.

This sequence joins TRBV4-1 and TRBJ2-7; the match to TRBD1 covers 7 bases. In germline, CDR1 is MGHRA, CDR2 YSYEKL. Trimming took 4 bases from V and 0 from J; bases not matched to a gene: 6. The CDR3 runs 15 residues. CDR3 in amino acids: CASSLEQGSSYEQYF. The CDR3 DNA reads as TGCGCCAGCAGCCTAGAACAGGGGAGCTCCTACGAGCAGTACTTC.

The chain employs TRBV7-8 and TRBJ2-3; TRBD1 aligns across 8 bases. J lost 3 bases, V lost 3 bases, and 11 bases had no gene match. The CDR3 has 17 amino acids. CDR1 is SGHVS and CDR2 is FQNEAQ in the germline V gene. DNA of the CDR3: TGTGCCAGCAGCTTCCCCCTCCAGGGGGCGGTAACAGATACGCAGTATTTT. Translated: CASSFPLQGAVTDTQYF.

The sample holds one count of this clone. The chain combines TRBV24-1 with TRBJ1-2, with 8 bases identical to TRBD1. From germline, CDR1 is KGHDR and CDR2 SFDVKD. This CDR3 has 14 residues. V gave up 3 bases and J gave up 4 bases; unmatched junction bases: 3. The CDR3 loop reads CATSDRDRPYGYTF. The CDR3 DNA reads as TGTGCCACCAGTGATCGGGACAGGCCCTATGGCTACACCTTC.

Remarks on this clone: Other DNA sequences from this sample encode an identical CDR3 as well. The genes are TRBV5-1 and TRBJ2-7; D uncertain. CDR1 and CDR2 (germline): SGHRS, YFSETQ. Trimming pared 1 base from V and 4 bases from J, leaving 9 bases between. The CDR3 has 13 residues. In nucleotides, the CDR3 is TGCGCCAGCAGCTTGTACCCAGGTTACGAGCAGTACTTC. It yields the protein CASSLYPGYEQYF.

V and J are TRBV5-1 and TRBJ2-1; 8 bases are shared with TRBD1. Germline V gene data show CDR1 as SGHRS and CDR2 as YFSETQ. The CDR3 contains 15 residues. V lost 4 bases and J lost 2; bases outside the gene matches: 5. CDR3 DNA sequence: TGCGCCAGCAGCCCGGGACAGGAGGCCTACAATGAGCAGTTCTTC. As protein: CASSPGQEAYNEQFF.